A few counts support the clone carrying this TCR beta chain. The TCRbeta library was prepared with unique molecular identifiers. TCRdb reprocessed the PCR reads via MiXCR and lists one record per CDR3 protein. The sample contains some 600,000 distinct CDR3 sequences, 10% to 15% of which appear only once. These data belong to a study of T-cell reconstitution after alpha-beta-depleted transplantation in children. The CDR3 totals 13 residues. Germline CDR1 SGHRS, CDR2 YFSETQ. V was shortened by 3 bases and J by 3 bases, with 9 bases between the two germline ends. The rearrangement uses TRBV5-1 and TRBJ1-2, with a weak D call TRBD1 (6 bases). This TCR came from a male patient between 10 and 17 years old who had a stem cell transplant for acute myeloid leukemia, so the T cells may come from the graft donor. Sequenced material: PBMCs, mostly from graft donor cells, taken 360 days after TCRalphabeta/CD19-depleted stem cell transplant. The CDR3 is CASSSGHHYGYTF. In nucleotides, the CDR3 is TGCGCCAGCAGCTCGGGACACCACTATGGCTACACCTTC.